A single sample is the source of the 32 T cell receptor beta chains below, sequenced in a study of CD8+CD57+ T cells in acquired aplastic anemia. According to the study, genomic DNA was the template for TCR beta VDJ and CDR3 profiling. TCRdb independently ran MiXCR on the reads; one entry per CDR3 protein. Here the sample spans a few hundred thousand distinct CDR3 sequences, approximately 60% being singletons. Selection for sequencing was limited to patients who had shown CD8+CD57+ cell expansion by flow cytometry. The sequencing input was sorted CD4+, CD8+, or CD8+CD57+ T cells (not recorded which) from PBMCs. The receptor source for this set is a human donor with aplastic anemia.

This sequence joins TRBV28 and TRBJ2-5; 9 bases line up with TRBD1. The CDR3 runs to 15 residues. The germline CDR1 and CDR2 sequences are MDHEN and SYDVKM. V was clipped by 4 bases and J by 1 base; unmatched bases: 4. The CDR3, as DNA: TGTGCCAGCAGTTATGACAGGGGGTTCCAAGAGACCCAGTACTTC. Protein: CASSYDRGFQETQYF.

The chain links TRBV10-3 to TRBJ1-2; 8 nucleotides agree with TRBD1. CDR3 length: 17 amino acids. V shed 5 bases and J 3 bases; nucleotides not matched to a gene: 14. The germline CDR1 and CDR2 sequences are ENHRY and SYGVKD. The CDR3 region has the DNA TGTGCCATCAGTACCACCCTCAGGGGGCAAGGAGACTATGGCTACACCTTC. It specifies CAISTTLRGQGDYGYTF.

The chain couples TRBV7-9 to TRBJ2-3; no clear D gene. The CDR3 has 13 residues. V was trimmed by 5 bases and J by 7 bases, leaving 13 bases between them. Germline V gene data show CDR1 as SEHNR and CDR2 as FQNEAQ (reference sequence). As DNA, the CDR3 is TGTGCCAGCAGCCAAGATGTCGGCAATACGCAGTATTTT. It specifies CASSQDVGNTQYF.

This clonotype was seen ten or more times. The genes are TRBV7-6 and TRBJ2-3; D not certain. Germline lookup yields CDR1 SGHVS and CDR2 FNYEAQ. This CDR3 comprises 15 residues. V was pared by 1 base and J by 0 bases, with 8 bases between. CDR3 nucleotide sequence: TGTGCCAGCAGCTTAGTCACATCTAGCACAGATACGCAGTATTTT. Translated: CASSLVTSSTDTQYF.

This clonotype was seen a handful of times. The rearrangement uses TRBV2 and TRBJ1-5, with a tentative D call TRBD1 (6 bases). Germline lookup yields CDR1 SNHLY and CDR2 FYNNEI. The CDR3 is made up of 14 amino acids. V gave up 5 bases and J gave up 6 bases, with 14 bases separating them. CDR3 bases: TGTGCCAGCAGTATCCCAGGGGCGCGTCAGCCCCAGCATTTT. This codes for CASSIPGARQPQHF.

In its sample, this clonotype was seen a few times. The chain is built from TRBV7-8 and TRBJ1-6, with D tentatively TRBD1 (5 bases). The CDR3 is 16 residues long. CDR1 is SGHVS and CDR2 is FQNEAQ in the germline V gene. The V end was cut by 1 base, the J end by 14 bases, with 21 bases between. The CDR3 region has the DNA TGTGCCAGCAGCTTAGGTTTGGGGCAAGCGCTTGTGACCCTCCACTTT. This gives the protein CASSLGLGQALVTLHF.

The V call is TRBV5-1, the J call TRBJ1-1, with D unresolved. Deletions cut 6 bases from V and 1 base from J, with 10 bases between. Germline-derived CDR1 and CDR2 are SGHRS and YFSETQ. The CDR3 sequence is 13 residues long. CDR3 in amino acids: CASTWEANTEAFF. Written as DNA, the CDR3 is TGCGCCAGCACCTGGGAGGCGAACACTGAAGCTTTCTTT.

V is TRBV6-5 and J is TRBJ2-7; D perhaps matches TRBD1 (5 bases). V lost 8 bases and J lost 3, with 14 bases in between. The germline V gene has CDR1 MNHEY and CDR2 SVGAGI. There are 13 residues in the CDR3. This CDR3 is CASGRQKFYEQYF. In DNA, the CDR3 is TGTGCCAGCGGAAGACAGAAGTTCTACGAGCAGTACTTC.

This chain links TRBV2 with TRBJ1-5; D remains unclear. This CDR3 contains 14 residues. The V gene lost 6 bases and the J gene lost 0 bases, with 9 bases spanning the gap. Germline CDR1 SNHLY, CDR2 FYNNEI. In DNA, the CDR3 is TGTGCCAGCAGCCCAACATTTAGCAATCAGCCCCAGCATTTT. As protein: CASSPTFSNQPQHF.

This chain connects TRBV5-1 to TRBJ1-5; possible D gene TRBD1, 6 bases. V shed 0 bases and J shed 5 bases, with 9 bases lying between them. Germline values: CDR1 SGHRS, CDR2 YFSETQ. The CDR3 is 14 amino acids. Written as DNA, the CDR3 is TGCGCCAGCAGCTTGGAGGGGGAAGATCAGCCCCAGCATTTT. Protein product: CASSLEGEDQPQHF. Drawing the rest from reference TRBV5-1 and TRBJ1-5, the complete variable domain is KAGVTQTPRYLIKTRGQQVTLSCSPISGHRSVSWYQQTPGQGLQFLFEYFSETQRNKGNFPGRFSGRQFSNSRSEMNVSTLELGDSALYLCASSLEGEDQPQHFGDGTRLSIL.

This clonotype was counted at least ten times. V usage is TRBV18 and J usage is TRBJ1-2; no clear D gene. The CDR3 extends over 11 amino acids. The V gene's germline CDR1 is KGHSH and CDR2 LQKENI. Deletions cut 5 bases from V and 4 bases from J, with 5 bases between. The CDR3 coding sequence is TGTGCCAGCTCAGCTTCCTATGGCTACACCTTC. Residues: CASSASYGYTF.

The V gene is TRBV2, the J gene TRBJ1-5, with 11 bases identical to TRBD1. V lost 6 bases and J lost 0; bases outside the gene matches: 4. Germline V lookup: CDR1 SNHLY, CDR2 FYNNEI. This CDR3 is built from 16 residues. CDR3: CASRGTGGYSNQPQHF. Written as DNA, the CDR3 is TGTGCCAGCAGAGGGACAGGGGGATATAGCAATCAGCCCCAGCATTTT.

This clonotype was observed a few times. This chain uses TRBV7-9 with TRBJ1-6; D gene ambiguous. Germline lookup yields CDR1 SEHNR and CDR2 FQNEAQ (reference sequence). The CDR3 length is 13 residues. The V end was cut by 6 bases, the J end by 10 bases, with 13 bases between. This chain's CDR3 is CASSQVVGSPLHF. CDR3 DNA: TGTGCCAGCAGTCAGGTTGTGGGATCACCCCTCCACTTT.

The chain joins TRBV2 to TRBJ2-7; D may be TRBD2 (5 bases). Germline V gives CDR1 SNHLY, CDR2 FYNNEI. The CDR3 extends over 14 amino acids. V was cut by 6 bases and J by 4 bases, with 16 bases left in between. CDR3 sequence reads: CASRVQRVEYEQYF. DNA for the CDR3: TGTGCCAGCAGGGTCCAGAGGGTGGAATACGAGCAGTACTTC. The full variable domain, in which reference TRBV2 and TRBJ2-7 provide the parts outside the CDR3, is EPEVTQTPSHQVTQMGQEVILRCVPISNHLYFYWYRQILGQKVEFLVSFYNNEISEKSEIFDDQFSVERPDGSNFTLKIRSTKLEDSAMYFCASRVQRVEYEQYFGPGTRLTVT.

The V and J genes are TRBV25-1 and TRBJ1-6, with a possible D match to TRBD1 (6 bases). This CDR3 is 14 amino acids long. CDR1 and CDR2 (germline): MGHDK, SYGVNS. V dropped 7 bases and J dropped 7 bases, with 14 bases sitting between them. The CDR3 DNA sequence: TGTGCCAGCACCCGTACAGGGCTCAATTCACCCCTCCACTTT. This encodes CASTRTGLNSPLHF.

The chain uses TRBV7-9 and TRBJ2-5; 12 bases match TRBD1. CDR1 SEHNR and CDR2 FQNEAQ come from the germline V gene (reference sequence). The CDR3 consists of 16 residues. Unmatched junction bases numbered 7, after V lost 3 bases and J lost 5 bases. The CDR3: CASSFPGQGAEETQYF. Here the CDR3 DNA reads TGTGCCAGCAGCTTCCCGGGACAGGGGGCCGAGGAGACCCAGTACTTC.

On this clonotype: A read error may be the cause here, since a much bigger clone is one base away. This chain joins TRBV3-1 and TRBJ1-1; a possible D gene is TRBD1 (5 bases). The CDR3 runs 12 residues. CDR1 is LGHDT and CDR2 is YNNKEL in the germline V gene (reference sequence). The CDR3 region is CASSPATSGTLF. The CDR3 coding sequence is TGTGCCAGCAGCCCAGCGACCTCCGGGACCCTATTT.

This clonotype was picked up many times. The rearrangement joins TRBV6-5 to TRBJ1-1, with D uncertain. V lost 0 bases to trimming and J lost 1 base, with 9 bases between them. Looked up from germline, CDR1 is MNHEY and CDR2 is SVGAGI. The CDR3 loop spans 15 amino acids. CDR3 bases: TGTGCCAGCAGTTACTCTGCAGCTCAGAACACTGAAGCTTTCTTT. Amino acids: CASSYSAAQNTEAFF.

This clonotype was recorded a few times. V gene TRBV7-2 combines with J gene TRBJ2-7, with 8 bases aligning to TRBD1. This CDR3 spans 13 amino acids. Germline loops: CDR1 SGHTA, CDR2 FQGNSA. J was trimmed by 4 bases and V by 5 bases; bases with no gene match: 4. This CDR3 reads CASSQQGVYEQYF. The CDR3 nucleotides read TGTGCCAGCAGCCAACAGGGGGTGTACGAGCAGTACTTC.

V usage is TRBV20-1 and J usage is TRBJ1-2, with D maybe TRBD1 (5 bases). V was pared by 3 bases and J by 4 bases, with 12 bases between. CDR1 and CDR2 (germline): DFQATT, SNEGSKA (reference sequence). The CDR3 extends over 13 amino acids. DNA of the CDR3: TGCAGTGCTAGGGGGGATACTTTCTATGGCTACACCTTC. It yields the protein CSARGDTFYGYTF.

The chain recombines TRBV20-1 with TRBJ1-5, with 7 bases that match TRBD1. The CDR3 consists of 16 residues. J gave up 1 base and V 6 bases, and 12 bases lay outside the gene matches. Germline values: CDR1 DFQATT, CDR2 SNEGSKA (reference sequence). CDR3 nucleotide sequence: TGCAGTGCAAGAATGACAGGGAGTACGAGCAATCAGCCCCAGCATTTT. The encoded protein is CSARMTGSTSNQPQHF.

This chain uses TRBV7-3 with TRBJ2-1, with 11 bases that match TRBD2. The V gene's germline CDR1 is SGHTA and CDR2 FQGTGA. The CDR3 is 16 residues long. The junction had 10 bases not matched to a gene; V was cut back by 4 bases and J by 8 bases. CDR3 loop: CASSSGLAGGLDEQFF. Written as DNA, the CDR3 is TGTGCCAGCAGCTCCGGTCTAGCGGGAGGACTCGATGAGCAGTTCTTC.

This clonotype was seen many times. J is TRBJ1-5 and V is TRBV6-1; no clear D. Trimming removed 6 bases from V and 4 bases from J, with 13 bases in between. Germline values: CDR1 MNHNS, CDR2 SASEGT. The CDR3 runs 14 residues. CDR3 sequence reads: CASSYLELNQPQHF. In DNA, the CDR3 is TGTGCCAGCAGCTACCTCGAGCTGAATCAGCCCCAGCATTTT.

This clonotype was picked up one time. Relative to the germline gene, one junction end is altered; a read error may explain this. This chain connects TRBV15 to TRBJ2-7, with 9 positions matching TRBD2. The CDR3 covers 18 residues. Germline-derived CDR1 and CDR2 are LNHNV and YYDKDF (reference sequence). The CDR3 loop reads CATSRKFAAGTSSYGQYF. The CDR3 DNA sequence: TGTGCCACCAGCAGAAAGTTCGCGGCAGGGACTAGCTCCTACGGGCAGTACTTC.

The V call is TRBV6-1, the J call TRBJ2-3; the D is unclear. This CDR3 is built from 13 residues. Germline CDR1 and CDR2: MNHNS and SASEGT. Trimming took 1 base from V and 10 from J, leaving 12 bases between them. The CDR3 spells CASSEGGRLAQYF. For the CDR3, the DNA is TGTGCCAGCAGTGAAGGCGGTCGGCTTGCGCAGTATTTT.

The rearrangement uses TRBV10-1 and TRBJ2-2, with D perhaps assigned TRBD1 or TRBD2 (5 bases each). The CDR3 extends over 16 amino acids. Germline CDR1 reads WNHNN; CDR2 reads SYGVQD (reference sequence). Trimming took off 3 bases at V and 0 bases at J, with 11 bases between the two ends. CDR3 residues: CASSDSGTANTGELFF. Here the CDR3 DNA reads TGCGCCAGCAGTGATTCCGGGACGGCGAACACCGGGGAGCTGTTTTTT.

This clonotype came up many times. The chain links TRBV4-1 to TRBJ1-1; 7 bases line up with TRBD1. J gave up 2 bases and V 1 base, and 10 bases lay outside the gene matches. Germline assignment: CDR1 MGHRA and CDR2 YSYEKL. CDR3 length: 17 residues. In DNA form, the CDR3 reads TGCGCCAGCAGCCAAGCCGGGGGAGGGACAGTAAACACTGAAGCTTTCTTT. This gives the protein CASSQAGGGTVNTEAFF.

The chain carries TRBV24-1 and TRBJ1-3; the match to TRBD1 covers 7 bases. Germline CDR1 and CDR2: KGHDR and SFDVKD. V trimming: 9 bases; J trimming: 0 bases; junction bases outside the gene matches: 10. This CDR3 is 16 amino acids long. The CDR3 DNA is TGTGCCACCCGCCGGGACAGCAAGTACTCTGGAAACACCATATATTTT. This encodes CATRRDSKYSGNTIYF.

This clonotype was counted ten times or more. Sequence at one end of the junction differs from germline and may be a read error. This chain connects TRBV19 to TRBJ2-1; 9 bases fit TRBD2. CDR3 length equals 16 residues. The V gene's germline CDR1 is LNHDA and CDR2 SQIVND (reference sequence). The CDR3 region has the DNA TGTGCAAGTAGTATAATTAGCGGGGGCTCCTACAATGAGCAGTTCTTC. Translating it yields CASSIISGGSYNEQFF.

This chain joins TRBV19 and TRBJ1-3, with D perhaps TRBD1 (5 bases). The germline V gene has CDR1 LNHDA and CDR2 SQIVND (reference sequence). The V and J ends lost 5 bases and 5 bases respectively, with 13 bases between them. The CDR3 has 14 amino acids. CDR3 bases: TGTGCCAGTAGTCCTGACAGCACCCGAAACACCATATATTTT. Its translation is CASSPDSTRNTIYF.

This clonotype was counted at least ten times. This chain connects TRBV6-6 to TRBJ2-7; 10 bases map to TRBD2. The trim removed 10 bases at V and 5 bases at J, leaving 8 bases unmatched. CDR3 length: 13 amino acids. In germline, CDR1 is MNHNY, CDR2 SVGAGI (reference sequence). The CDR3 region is CATTLAGVHEQYF. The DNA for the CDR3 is TGTGCCACCACCCTAGCGGGAGTCCACGAGCAGTACTTC.

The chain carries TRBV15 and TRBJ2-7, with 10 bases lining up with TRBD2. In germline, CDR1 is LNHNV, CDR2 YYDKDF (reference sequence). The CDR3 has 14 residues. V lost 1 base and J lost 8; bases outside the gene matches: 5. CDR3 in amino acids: CATSRVAGGFKQYF. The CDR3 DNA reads TGTGCCACCAGCAGAGTAGCGGGAGGATTTAAGCAGTACTTC.